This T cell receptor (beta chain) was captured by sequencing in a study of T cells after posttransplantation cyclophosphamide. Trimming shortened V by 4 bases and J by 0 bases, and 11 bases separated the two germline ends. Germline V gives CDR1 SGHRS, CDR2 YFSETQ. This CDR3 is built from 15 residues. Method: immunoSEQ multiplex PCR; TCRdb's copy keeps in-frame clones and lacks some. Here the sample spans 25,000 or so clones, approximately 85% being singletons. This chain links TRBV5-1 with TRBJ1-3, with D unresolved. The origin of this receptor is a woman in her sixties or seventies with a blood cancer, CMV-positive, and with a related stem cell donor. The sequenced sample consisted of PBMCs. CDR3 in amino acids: CASSPGLSSGNTIYF. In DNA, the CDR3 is TGCGCCAGCAGCCCCGGACTTAGCTCTGGAAACACCATATATTTT.